This T cell receptor (beta chain) was recovered during a study of T cells in Graves' hyperthyroidism and ophthalmopathy. Details on this clonotype: Its matching antigen is unknown.

Authors of the study amplified TCR beta CDR3 regions from RNA transcripts. The HTBI set primed first-round TCR CDR3 RT-PCR. TCRdb reanalysed the multiplex PCR reads using MiXCR and keeps one entry per CDR3 protein. The profile shows hundreds of thousands of distinct CDR3 sequences, 12% to 15% of them singletons. With V trimmed by 6 bases and J by 10 bases, 0 bases remained unmatched. The length of the CDR3 is 13 residues. Study-wide points: Ophthalmopathy was separated from stable hyperthyroidism by a 13 V-J model. Most thyroid clonotypes with frequency above 0.001 were detected in blood.

The hyperthyroidism patients had all been newly diagnosed, and their disease duration was under 2 months. Their ages ranged from 18 to 65 years. The specimen sequenced was blood. This receptor was obtained from a woman between 18 and 30 years old with Graves' hyperthyroidism. The rearrangement joins TRBV12-3 or TRBV12-4 to TRBJ2-1; 16 bases agree with TRBD2. CDR3: CASRGLAGGEQFF. The DNA of the CDR3 is TGTGCCAGCAGGGGACTAGCGGGAGGGGAGCAGTTCTTC.